The present entry profiles one TCR beta chain with its context. Its antigen remains unidentified. The data were obtained in a study of blood T cells in healthy people across ages. Study in general: Through template switching, about one barcoded beta molecule was captured per two T cells, as measured in model experiments.

Total RNA amounts of at least 5 micrograms were extracted per sample. Through a sample-barcoded 5' primer and a J-beta primer mix, a second PCR was run for about 7 to 12 cycles. Each CDR3 protein is one row after TCRdb ran MiXCR on the 5' RACE reads. This table holds around 1,500,000 distinct CDR3 sequences, approximately 40% found once. Study-level points and caveats: Long-lived donors exceeded aged donors in naive CD4+ cells and diversity. Researchers judged that diversity estimates from one million T cells fell short of true values.

V trimming: 7 bases; J trimming: 8 bases; junction bases outside the gene matches: 15. CDR1 is SEHNR and CDR2 is FQNEAQ in the germline V gene (reference sequence). The length of the CDR3 is 16 residues. This clonotype was obtained from a woman aged 18-29 years in good health. Sequenced input: blood. The J gene is TRBJ2-1, the V gene TRBV7-9, with TRBD1 matching over 9 bases. DNA of the CDR3: TGTGCCAGCACCCAACCACGGGACAGGGAAGAGGATGAGCAGTTCTTC. Protein product: CASTQPRDREEDEQFF.